Detailed here is one T cell receptor (beta chain). Its antigen is unknown. Germline lookup yields CDR1 SEHNR and CDR2 FQNEAQ (reference sequence). The V segment lost 5 bases and the J segment 2 bases; nucleotides outside the gene matches: 10. The length of the CDR3 is 16 residues. The sample is drawn from a study of shared clonotypes between healthy human individuals. General study results and limits: Non-shared clonotypes were found to have lower generation probabilities than the clonotypes that were shared by all four of the sorted-subset donors.

The method was immunoSEQ multiplex PCR; TCRdb's version includes in-frame clones alone and lacks a portion of them. The repertoire holds about 1.4 million clones, roughly 95% seen once, with over 1% in the top ten. Specimen: naive CD4+ T cells sorted from blood. Subset meaning: CD45RA+ positively selected. The V call is TRBV7-9, the J call TRBJ2-3; the match to TRBD1 covers 7 bases. The receptor comes from a man aged 30 to 39 in good health. The CDR3 DNA reads TGTGCCAGCAGCAAGGGACAGAACACCCTCACAGATACGCAGTATTTT. Protein product: CASSKGQNTLTDTQYF.